This T cell receptor (beta chain) was captured in a study of memory CD4+ T cells and cytomegalovirus serostatus (dated by TCRdb to between 2018 and 2021). Regarding the study in general: The cohort included 35 or so healthy adults from Belgium, of whom 9 were CMV seropositive and 24 were CMV seronegative. The study sequenced CD4+ memory TCRbeta repertoires of a Belgian cohort with known cytomegalovirus serostatus to replicate a published TCR-based CMV serostatus classifier. What the authors observed across the whole study: Of over 150 previously reported CMV-associated TCRbeta sequences, about 72 appeared in the CD4+ memory repertoires, each in one to five individuals. Results were interpreted as suggesting that the CMV-associated TCR signature is largely present in the CD4+ memory repertoire. The original-framework classifier achieved a median bootstrapped AUC of about 0.94 with a 95% CI of 0.76-1.00 on the Belgian cohort. Only CD4+CD45RO+ memory cells were sequenced, in contrast to the original study, in which naive and memory CD4+ and CD8+ populations were covered. For CMV serostatus prediction, a median bootstrapped AUC of 0.95 was reached with the original framework, and a median bootstrapped AUC of roughly 0.9 was reached with a US-trained random forest.

The CDR3 numbers 13 residues from cysteine through phenylalanine. This entry keeps only the CDR3 DNA: 39 bases, framed from base 1. V lost 3 bases and J lost 6 bases; the stretch between them is 10 bases long. The germline V gene yields KGHSH for CDR1 and LQKENI for CDR2. Genomic DNA was extracted from sorted cells with the Quick-DNA Microprep Kit. Amplification of TCRbeta DNA was done with the immunoSEQ hsTCRbeta kit, following the protocol from the manufacturer. TCRbeta libraries were sequenced on an Illumina MiSeq instrument. Per the original workflow: Following removal of out-of-frame sequences, 2 million to 2.5 million distinct TCRbeta sequences were retained, with an average of roughly 70,000 per individual. Two values were used to score each individual: the count of fewer than 200 previously reported CMV-associated TCRbeta sequences and the total count of productive distinct TCRbeta sequences. A beta-binomial model was reimplemented in Python, and random forests from scikit-learn, run with default parameters, were trained on data from the US cohort. On the Belgian cohort, classifier performance was reported as the median AUC, along with percentile confidence intervals, across 10,000 bootstrap iterations. TCRdb stores this immuneACCESS table with in-frame sequences only. Part of the clones is absent; in the studies checked, under half of the shortfall reflects unresolved V genes, and no reason is known for the rest. V and J calls plus clone size are reproduced from that table; the DNA served to infer D and trimming. This sample has 45,000 to 70,000 clones in its table, and roughly 85% of those were observed once. Of the sample, under 0.5% is held by the ten largest clones.

Single viable CD3+CD4+CD8-CD45RO+ cells were sorted as memory CD4+ T cells on a FACSAria II. CMV serostatus was determined using a Roche Elecsys assay that detects serum IgG against CMV pp150, pp28, p38 and p52. Once the samples were thawed, total CD4+ T cells were enriched through positive selection using CD4 magnetic microbeads. The samples came from a different study that was designed specifically to examine the CD4+ T cell memory repertoire. Following standard operating procedures, peripheral blood mononuclear cells were isolated and cryopreserved, while serum was kept at -80 degrees C. Staining used CD3-PerCP (BW264/56), CD4-APC (RPA-T4), CD45RO-PE (UCHT1) and CD8-Pacific Orange (3B5) antibodies, with Sytox blue excluding non-viable cells. A note on this clone: There is no known antigen for this receptor. It has no much larger one-base neighbor in the sample; base qualities were not kept.

Recombination connected TRBV18 to TRBJ2-3, with TRBD2 as a weak D call on 5 bases. This TCR was sampled from an adult in good health and CMV-seronegative. Some clones in this sample may be carry-over from other donors' samples. Sequenced input: memory CD4+ T cells from blood. At the DNA level, the sequence is TGTGCCAGCTCACCCTCGAGGGCTGATACGCAGTATTTT. This gives the protein CASSPSRADTQYF.